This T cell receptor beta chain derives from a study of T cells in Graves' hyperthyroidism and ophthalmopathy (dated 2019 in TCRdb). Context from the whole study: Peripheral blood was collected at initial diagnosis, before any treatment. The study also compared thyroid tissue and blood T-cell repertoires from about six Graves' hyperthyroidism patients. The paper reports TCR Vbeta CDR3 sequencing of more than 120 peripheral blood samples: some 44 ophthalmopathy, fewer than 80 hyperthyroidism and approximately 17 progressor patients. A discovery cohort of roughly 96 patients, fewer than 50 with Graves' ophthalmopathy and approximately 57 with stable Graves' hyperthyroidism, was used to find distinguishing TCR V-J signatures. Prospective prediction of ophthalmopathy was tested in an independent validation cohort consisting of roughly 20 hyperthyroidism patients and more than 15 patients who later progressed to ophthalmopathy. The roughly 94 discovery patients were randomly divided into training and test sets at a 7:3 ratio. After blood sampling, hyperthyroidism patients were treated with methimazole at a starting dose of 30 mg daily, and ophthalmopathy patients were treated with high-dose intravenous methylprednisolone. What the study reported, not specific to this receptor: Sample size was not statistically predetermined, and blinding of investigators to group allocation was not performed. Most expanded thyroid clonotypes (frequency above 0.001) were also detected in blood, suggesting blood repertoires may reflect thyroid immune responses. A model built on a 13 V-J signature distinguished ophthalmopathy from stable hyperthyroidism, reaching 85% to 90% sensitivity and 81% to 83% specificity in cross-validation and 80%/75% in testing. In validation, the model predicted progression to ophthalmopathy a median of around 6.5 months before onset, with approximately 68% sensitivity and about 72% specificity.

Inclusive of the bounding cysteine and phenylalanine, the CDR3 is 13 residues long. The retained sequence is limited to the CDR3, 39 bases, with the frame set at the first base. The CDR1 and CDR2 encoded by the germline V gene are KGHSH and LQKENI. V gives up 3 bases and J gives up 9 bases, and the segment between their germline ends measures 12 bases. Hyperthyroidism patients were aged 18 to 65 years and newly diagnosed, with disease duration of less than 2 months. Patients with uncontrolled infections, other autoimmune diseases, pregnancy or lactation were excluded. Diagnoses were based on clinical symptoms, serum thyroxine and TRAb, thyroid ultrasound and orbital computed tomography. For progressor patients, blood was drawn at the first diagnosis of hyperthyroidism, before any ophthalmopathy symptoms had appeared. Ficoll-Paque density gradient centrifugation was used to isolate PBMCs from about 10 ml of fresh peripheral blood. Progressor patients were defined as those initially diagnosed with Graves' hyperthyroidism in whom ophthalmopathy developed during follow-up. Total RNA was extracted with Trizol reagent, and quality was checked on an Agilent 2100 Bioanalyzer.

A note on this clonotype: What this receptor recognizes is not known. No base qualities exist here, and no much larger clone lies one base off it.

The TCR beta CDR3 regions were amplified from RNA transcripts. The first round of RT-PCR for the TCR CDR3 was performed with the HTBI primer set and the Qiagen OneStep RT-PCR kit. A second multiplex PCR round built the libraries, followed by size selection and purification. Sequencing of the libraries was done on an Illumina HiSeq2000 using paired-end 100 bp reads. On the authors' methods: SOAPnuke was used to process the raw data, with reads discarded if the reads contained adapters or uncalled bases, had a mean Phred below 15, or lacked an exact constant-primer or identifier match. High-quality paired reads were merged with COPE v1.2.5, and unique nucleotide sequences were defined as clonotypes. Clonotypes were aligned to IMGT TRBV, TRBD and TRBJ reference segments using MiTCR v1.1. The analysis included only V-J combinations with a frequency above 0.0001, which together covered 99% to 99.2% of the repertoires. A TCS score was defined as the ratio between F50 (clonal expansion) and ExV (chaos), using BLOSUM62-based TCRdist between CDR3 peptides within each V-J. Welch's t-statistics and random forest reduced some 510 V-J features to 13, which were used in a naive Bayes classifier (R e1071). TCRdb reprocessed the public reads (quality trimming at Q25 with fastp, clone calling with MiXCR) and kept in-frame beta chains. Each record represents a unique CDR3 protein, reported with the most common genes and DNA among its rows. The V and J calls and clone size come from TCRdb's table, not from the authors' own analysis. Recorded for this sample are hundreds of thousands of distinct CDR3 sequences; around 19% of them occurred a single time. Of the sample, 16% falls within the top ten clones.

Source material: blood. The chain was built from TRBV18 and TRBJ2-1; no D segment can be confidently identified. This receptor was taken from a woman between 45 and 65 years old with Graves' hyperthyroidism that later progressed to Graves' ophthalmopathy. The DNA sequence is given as TGTGCCAGCTCACCCAGTCTTGGAGCTGAGCAGTTCTTC. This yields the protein CASSPSLGAEQFF.